This T cell receptor beta chain was sequenced during a study of cytomegalovirus exposure and HLA in healthy donors. Study results and caveats: The majority of TCR sequences were rare, yet some public TCRs appeared in many donors. The study labeled 164 TCR beta chains cytomegalovirus-associated.

As for this clone: Antigen specificity is unknown.

Sequencing was performed with immunoSEQ multiplex PCR; in TCRdb, only in-frame clones are kept and a portion is missing. The sample gives around 200,000 clones, about 80% of which show up once; 2.5% to 3% is in the top ten. The CDR3 is 14 amino acids. V lost 0 bases, J lost 2 bases, and 7 bases lay in between. Per germline, CDR1 MGHRA and CDR2 YSYEKL. This clonotype was sampled from a woman between 18 and 29 years old in good health and CMV-seropositive. Sequenced material: PBMCs. The rearrangement joins TRBV4-1 to TRBJ2-5; D unresolved. The CDR3 loop reads CASSQDSGQETQYF. DNA of the CDR3: TGCGCCAGCAGCCAAGACTCAGGTCAAGAGACCCAGTACTTC.